This passage covers 15 T cell receptor beta chains from one sample sequenced in a study of molecular identifiers for immune sequencing clone quantification. One entry per CDR3 protein, called by TCRdb with MiXCR from the PCR reads. The data hold about 640,000 distinct CDR3 sequences, with about 20% observed a single time. The source material was naive CD8+ T cells from blood, with Jurkat cell RNA spiked in. As to subset: FACS-sorted CD8+CD4-CCR7+CD45RA+ naive T cells. Source of these receptors: a human donor in good health. Some libraries in this study had Jurkat cell RNA spiked in.

Details on this clonotype: A much larger clone lies one base from this, so it may be a read error. The V call is TRBV11-2, the J call TRBJ2-1, with 7 nucleotides matching TRBD2. Per the germline V gene, CDR1 is SGHAT and CDR2 is FQNNGV. The junction had 19 bases not matched to a gene; V was cut back by 6 bases and J by 8 bases. This CDR3 region has 17 residues. This CDR3 is CASRRWGGLTLGDEQFF. The CDR3 DNA sequence: TGTGCCAGCAGACGATGGGGGGGACTGACCCTCGGCGATGAGCAGTTCTTC.

A remark on this clonotype: Possible read error: a much larger clone is one base away. CDR3 sequence: CVSSPPPRGLMDTEAFF. The CDR3 bases are TGTGTCAGCAGCCCCCCGCCGCGGGGGCTAATGGACACTGAAGCTTTCTTT. The J gene is TRBJ1-1, the V gene TRBV7-9; D possibly corresponds to TRBD1 (6 bases). CDR1 SEHNR and CDR2 FQNEAQ come from the germline V gene (reference sequence). There are 17 residues in the CDR3.

This clonotype was observed many times. The CDR3 loop reads CATSREYSYQETQYF. CDR3 in DNA: TGTGCCACCAGCAGAGAATACAGTTACCAAGAGACCCAGTACTTC. This chain joins TRBV15 and TRBJ2-5; D ambiguous. Germline loops: CDR1 LNHNV, CDR2 YYDKDF (reference sequence). V was clipped by 0 bases and J by 0 bases, with 8 bases between them. The CDR3 runs to 15 residues.

This clonotype was observed at least ten times. The gene calls are TRBV12-3 or TRBV12-4 and TRBJ2-3; 8 nucleotides line up with TRBD2. After removal of 4 bases from V and 4 bases from J, the junction contained 4 bases not matched to a gene. There are 14 residues in the CDR3. The DNA of the CDR3 is TGTGCCAGCAGTTCAGCGGGGGTGGCAGATACGCAGTATTTT. Translated, it gives CASSSAGVADTQYF.

Many counts were recorded for this clonotype. The chain is built from TRBV7-3 and TRBJ1-5; maybe TRBD1 (5 bases). Germline lookup yields CDR1 SGHTA and CDR2 FQGTGA. This CDR3 has 19 amino acids. V shed 5 bases and J shed 4 bases, with 27 bases lying between them. The CDR3 loop reads CASSAPQTGGRKLNQPQHF. In DNA, the CDR3 is TGTGCCAGCAGCGCCCCGCAGACCGGGGGGAGAAAGTTGAATCAGCCCCAGCATTTT. Looking up the rest from reference TRBV7-3 and TRBJ1-5 gives the full variable domain: GAGVSQTPSNKVTEKGKYVELRCDPISGHTALYWYRQSLGQGPEFLIYFQGTGAADDSGLPNDRFFAVRPEGSVSTLKIQRTERGDSAVYLCASSAPQTGGRKLNQPQHFGDGTRLSIL.

Comments on this clonotype: A much larger clone sits a single nucleotide away, making a read error possible. The genes are TRBV7-9 and TRBJ2-2; D is perhaps TRBD2 (6 bases). V was pared by 5 bases and J by 7 bases, with 23 bases between. The CDR3 loop spans 17 amino acids. Germline V gives CDR1 SEHNR, CDR2 FQNEAQ (reference sequence). CDR3 sequence: CASSEILARRAHGELFF. The CDR3 nucleotides read TGTGCCAGCAGCGAAATCCTAGCCAGGAGGGCCCACGGGGAGCTGTTTTTT.

Many counts were recorded for this clonotype. The chain is built from TRBV13 and TRBJ2-7, with 7 bases that match TRBD1. The germline V gene has CDR1 PRHDT and CDR2 FYEKMQ (reference sequence). The junction had 11 bases not matched to a gene; V was cut back by 5 bases and J by 4 bases. The CDR3 length is 15 residues. The CDR3 sequence is CASSQGGGLGYEQYF. The DNA of the CDR3 is TGTGCCAGCAGCCAAGGGGGCGGATTAGGGTACGAGCAGTACTTC. Based on the CDR3 plus reference TRBV13 and TRBJ2-7, the full variable domain is AAGVIQSPRHLIKEKRETATLKCYPIPRHDTVYWYQQGPGQDPQFLISFYEKMQSDKGSIPDRFSAQQFSDYHSELNMSSLELGDSALYFCASSQGGGLGYEQYFGPGTRLTVT.

The J gene is TRBJ2-5, the V gene TRBV11-2; 11 nucleotides line up with TRBD1. Germline loops: CDR1 SGHAT, CDR2 FQNNGV. V trimming: 7 bases; J trimming: 5 bases; junction bases outside the gene matches: 9. This CDR3 is 15 amino acids long. In DNA, the CDR3 is TGTGCCAGCACCGCCCGGACAGGGGGCAGGGAGACCCAGTACTTC. Translated, it gives CASTARTGGRETQYF.

As concerns this clonotype: The germline gene is not matched at one end of the junction; a read error may be the cause. The chain employs TRBV20-1 and TRBJ2-7; the D gene is possibly TRBD2 (7 bases). The CDR3 runs to 16 residues. Germline loops: CDR1 DFQATT, CDR2 SNEGSKA (reference sequence). CDR3: CGARSTAGRGADEQYF. CDR3 bases: TGCGGTGCTAGGTCTACCGCGGGGAGGGGGGCTGACGAGCAGTACTTC.

This clonotype was observed at least ten times. J is TRBJ2-5 and V is TRBV29-1, with 7 bases fitting TRBD2. This CDR3 spans 13 amino acids. Unmatched junction bases numbered 3, after V lost 3 bases and J lost 2 bases. Per germline, CDR1 SQVTM and CDR2 ANQGSEA. CDR3: CSVDSGLQETQYF. In DNA, the CDR3 is TGCAGCGTTGATTCGGGACTACAAGAGACCCAGTACTTC.

This clonotype was counted only a few times. This rearrangement joins TRBV27 to TRBJ1-4; no reliable D call. The CDR3 is 13 amino acids. The V end lost 0 bases, the J end lost 12 bases, and 11 bases lay between the germline ends. Germline V gene lookup returns CDR1 MNHEY and CDR2 SMNVEV (reference sequence). The CDR3 DNA reads TGTGCCAGCAGTTTATCGGACGGCGATCAACTGTTTTTT. Encoded protein: CASSLSDGDQLFF.

This clonotype was observed many times. The rearrangement links TRBV5-1 to TRBJ2-3; 10 bases align to TRBD1. V trimming: 3 bases; J trimming: 3 bases; junction bases outside the gene matches: 4. Germline lookup yields CDR1 SGHRS and CDR2 YFSETQ. The CDR3 covers 15 residues. The DNA for the CDR3 is TGCGCCAGCAGCTGGGGGACAGGGGAGACAGATACGCAGTATTTT. This encodes CASSWGTGETDTQYF.

This clonotype occurred many times. V is TRBV6-5 and J is TRBJ2-5; 12 bases map to TRBD2. The CDR3 length is 16 residues. Germline assignment: CDR1 MNHEY and CDR2 SVGAGI. Trimming at V came to 4 bases and at J to 2 bases, leaving 5 bases not matched to a gene. The chain's CDR3 is CASSSGLAGTQETQYF. DNA of the CDR3: TGTGCCAGCAGTTCCGGACTAGCGGGGACGCAAGAGACCCAGTACTTC.

This clonotype was recorded many times. The chain uses TRBV4-3 and TRBJ2-7; D remains ambiguous. The CDR3 has 15 residues. CDR1 is LGHNA and CDR2 is YSLEER in the germline V gene. V was shortened by 1 base and J by 0 bases, with 10 bases between the two germline ends. CDR3 in amino acids: CASSQGVGSSYEQYF. In nucleotides, the CDR3 is TGCGCCAGCAGCCAAGGAGTAGGAAGCTCCTACGAGCAGTACTTC.

This clonotype was picked up a small number of times. The rearrangement uses TRBV28 and TRBJ1-5; D possibly corresponds to TRBD1 (5 bases). The CDR3 is made up of 11 amino acids. The germline V gene has CDR1 MDHEN and CDR2 SYDVKM. Trimming cost V 9 bases and J 6 bases, with 9 bases left between them. The CDR3: CASAGGQPQHF. The CDR3 nucleotides read TGTGCCAGTGCGGGGGGTCAGCCCCAGCATTTT.